These 22 T cell receptor beta chains were sequenced from one sample in a study of cytomegalovirus exposure and HLA in healthy donors. PCR used 60 Vbeta primers and 13 Jbeta primers. Some clones are missing from TCRdb's copy, which holds only in-frame ones; the method was immunoSEQ multiplex PCR. The table has under 250,000 clones, around four fifths seen once. Sequencing input: PBMCs. The receptors derive from a woman in her 40s in good health and CMV-seronegative.

The chain joins TRBV9 to TRBJ1-4, with 12 bases lining up with TRBD1. Germline lookup yields CDR1 SGDLS and CDR2 YYNGEE. The V and J ends lost 0 bases and 8 bases, in that order; junction bases with no gene match: 2. CDR3 length equals 15 residues. The CDR3 sequence: CASSVVGTGGEKLFF. CDR3 nucleotides: TGTGCCAGCAGCGTAGTAGGGACAGGGGGCGAAAAACTGTTTTTT.

This rearrangement joins TRBV5-6 to TRBJ2-1, with unresolved D. Germline assignment: CDR1 SGHDT and CDR2 YYEEEE. The V gene lost 4 bases and the J gene lost 2 bases, with 10 bases spanning the gap. This CDR3 region has 14 residues. The CDR3 loop reads CASSPRLAYNEQFF. CDR3 sequence (DNA): TGTGCCAGCAGCCCTAGACTGGCCTACAATGAGCAGTTCTTC.

J is TRBJ1-2 and V is TRBV14, with D perhaps TRBD1 (5 bases). Germline CDR1 and CDR2: SGHDN and FVKESK. The CDR3 totals 15 residues. Trimming pared 1 base from V and 4 bases from J, leaving 13 bases between. The CDR3 loop is CASSQGLGRGYGYTF. CDR3 DNA sequence: TGTGCCAGCAGCCAAGGTCTGGGGCGCGGCTATGGCTACACCTTC. Full variable domain (outside the CDR3, taken from reference TRBV14 and TRBJ1-2): EAGVTQFPSHSVIEKGQTVTLRCDPISGHDNLYWYRRVMGKEIKFLLHFVKESKQDESGMPNNRFLAERTGGTYSTLKVQPAELEDSGVYFCASSQGLGRGYGYTFGSGTRLTVV.

This rearrangement joins TRBV28 to TRBJ1-1; D perhaps matches TRBD1 (6 bases). The CDR3 runs 16 residues. CDR1 MDHEN and CDR2 SYDVKM come from the germline V gene. With 5 bases removed from V and 0 bases from J, the gap between germline ends came to 16 bases. CDR3 region: CASSPRGGYLNTEAFF. The CDR3 DNA reads as TGTGCCAGCAGTCCCCGGGGGGGCTATTTGAACACTGAAGCTTTCTTT. Drawing the rest from reference TRBV28 and TRBJ1-1, the complete variable domain is DVKVTQSSRYLVKRTGEKVFLECVQDMDHENMFWYRQDPGLGLRLIYFSYDVKMKEKGDIPEGYSVSREKKERFSLILESASTNQTSMYLCASSPRGGYLNTEAFFGQGTRLTVV.

The chain links TRBV7-2 to TRBJ2-7, with a possible D match to TRBD2 (6 bases). V lost 1 base and J lost 2, with 15 bases in between. CDR1 is SGHTA, CDR2 FQGNSA, per germline. The CDR3 runs to 16 residues. The DNA for the CDR3 is TGTGCCAGCAGCTTAGTCGGGCGCGGGACCACCTACGAGCAGTACTTC. This encodes CASSLVGRGTTYEQYF.

This clone was counted a few times. V usage is TRBV7-9 and J usage is TRBJ2-1, with D tentatively TRBD2 (5 bases). Trimming removed 1 base at V and 12 bases at J, with 10 bases between. The CDR3 spans 12 residues. The germline CDR1 and CDR2 sequences are SEHNR and FQNEAQ (reference sequence). The CDR3 region is CASSLVEARQFF. CDR3 sequence (DNA): TGTGCCAGCAGCTTAGTGGAGGCCAGGCAGTTCTTC. Drawing the rest from reference TRBV7-9 and TRBJ2-1, the complete variable domain is DTGVSQNPRHKITKRGQNVTFRCDPISEHNRLYWYRQTLGQGPEFLTYFQNEAQLEKSRLLSDRFSAERPKGSFSTLEIQRTEQGDSAMYLCASSLVEARQFFGPGTRLTVL.

V gene TRBV15 combines with J gene TRBJ1-1; D may be TRBD1 (6 bases). The CDR3 is 14 residues long. CDR1 is LNHNV, CDR2 YYDKDF, per germline (reference sequence). Trimming took off 4 bases at V and 7 bases at J, with 16 bases between the two ends. CDR3 region: CATSIPQGRVEAFF. CDR3 coding DNA: TGTGCCACCAGCATACCACAGGGTAGGGTTGAAGCTTTCTTT.

The chain carries TRBV5-1 and TRBJ1-2, with D possibly being TRBD1 (6 bases). The CDR3 runs 16 residues. V lost 0 bases and J 5 bases, leaving 17 bases between the germline ends. The germline V gene has CDR1 SGHRS and CDR2 YFSETQ. The CDR3 DNA reads as TGCGCCAGCAGCTTGGCGGGTACAACCCAGGGGTATGGCTACACCTTC. This translates into CASSLAGTTQGYGYTF.

V is TRBV29-1 and J is TRBJ1-2, with 9 bases aligning to TRBD1. The CDR3 is 13 amino acids. The trim removed 7 bases at V and 8 bases at J, leaving 11 bases unmatched. Germline loops: CDR1 SQVTM, CDR2 ANQGSEA. This chain's CDR3 is CSGFRDRAHGYTF. Written as DNA, the CDR3 is TGCAGCGGGTTCCGGGACAGGGCCCACGGCTACACCTTC.

The CDR3 is CASRTRQASNEQFF. The CDR3 coding sequence is TGTGCCAGCAGGACTCGACAGGCGAGCAATGAGCAGTTCTTC. This chain connects TRBV25-1 to TRBJ2-1; weak D call: TRBD1 (6 bases). Germline V gives CDR1 MGHDK, CDR2 SYGVNS. The CDR3 loop spans 14 amino acids. V lost 6 bases and J lost 6, with 15 bases in between.

V gene TRBV5-4 combines with J gene TRBJ2-5; possible D gene TRBD2, 5 bases. This CDR3 has 18 amino acids. V lost 4 bases and J 0 bases, leaving 22 bases between the germline ends. Germline assignment: CDR1 SGHNT and CDR2 YYREEE (reference sequence). CDR3 region: CASSPGSAAFPYQETQYF. The CDR3 coding sequence is TGTGCCAGCAGCCCGGGGTCAGCGGCTTTCCCGTACCAAGAGACCCAGTACTTC.

This chain connects TRBV23-1 to TRBJ1-2; D is perhaps TRBD1 (5 bases). TRBV23-1 is an ORF; its function is uncertain. The CDR3 sequence is 15 residues long. Trimming took off 6 bases at V and 4 bases at J, with 18 bases between the two ends. CDR3 residues: CASSQGAGPIYGYTF. The DNA for the CDR3 is TGCGCCAGCAGCCAAGGGGCGGGGCCGATCTATGGCTACACCTTC.

The CDR3 DNA reads TGCGCCAGCAGCTTGGGGCTAGCGGACGAGCAGTACTTC. Translated: CASSLGLADEQYF. The genes are TRBV5-1 and TRBJ2-7; TRBD2 agrees at 7 bases. Germline CDR1 reads SGHRS; CDR2 reads YFSETQ. The CDR3 has 13 residues. V was pared by 0 bases and J by 5 bases, with 2 bases of the junction left unmatched.

This sequence joins TRBV6-1 and TRBJ1-5, with 7 bases identical to TRBD1. V shed 7 bases, J shed 2 bases, and the junction held 5 bases outside the gene matches. The CDR3 sequence is 14 residues long. Germline V gene lookup returns CDR1 MNHNS and CDR2 SASEGT. The CDR3 DNA reads as TGTGCCAGCAACTTAGGACAGGGCAATCAGCCCCAGCATTTT. It encodes CASNLGQGNQPQHF.

CDR3 bases: TGCGCCAGCAGCTTGGAGGATACGGGAGGCTACACCTTC. Its translation: CASSLEDTGGYTF. This sequence joins TRBV5-1 and TRBJ1-2; the D is unclear. Trimming took off 0 bases at V and 8 bases at J, with 11 bases between the two ends. CDR3 length equals 13 residues. CDR1 SGHRS and CDR2 YFSETQ come from the germline V gene.

J is TRBJ2-1 and V is TRBV4-1; TRBD2 agrees at 8 bases. V gave up 2 bases and J gave up 0 bases; unmatched junction bases: 12. The CDR3 loop spans 19 amino acids. Germline lookup yields CDR1 MGHRA and CDR2 YSYEKL. CDR3 in amino acids: CASSQRRSGGLPSYNEQFF. As DNA, the CDR3 is TGCGCCAGCAGCCAAAGGAGGAGCGGGGGACTACCCTCCTACAATGAGCAGTTCTTC.

J is TRBJ2-7 and V is TRBV7-3; 9 bases align to TRBD2. CDR3 length equals 15 residues. The V gene end was trimmed by 0 bases and the J gene end by 3 bases; junction bases not matched to a gene: 3. The germline CDR1 and CDR2 sequences are SGHTA and FQGTGA. CDR3 residues: CASSLTSGRNYEQYF. CDR3 nucleotides: TGTGCCAGCAGCTTAACGAGCGGGAGGAACTACGAGCAGTACTTC.

The rearrangement links TRBV15 to TRBJ2-7; 13 bases fit TRBD2. The ends lost 3 bases at V and 4 bases at J; junction bases unmatched: 9. Germline V lookup: CDR1 LNHNV, CDR2 YYDKDF (reference sequence). The CDR3 contains 17 residues. The CDR3 loop is CATSSPSGTSGMYEQYF. The CDR3, as DNA: TGTGCCACCAGCAGTCCCTCCGGGACTAGCGGGATGTACGAGCAGTACTTC.

V is TRBV28 and J is TRBJ2-7; TRBD2 matches 12 bases. Germline V gene sequence: CDR1 MDHEN, CDR2 SYDVKM. The V and J ends lost 5 bases and 9 bases, in that order; junction bases with no gene match: 11. CDR3 length: 15 amino acids. The chain's CDR3 is CASSPPETSGSLQYF. CDR3 nucleotide sequence: TGTGCCAGCAGTCCGCCTGAGACTAGCGGGAGTTTGCAGTACTTC.

This clone has just a few counts. Compared with germline, one end of the junction differs, possibly owing to a read error. The genes are TRBV15 and TRBJ2-7; weak D call: TRBD2 (6 bases). Germline-derived CDR1 and CDR2 are LNHNV and YYDKDF (reference sequence). The CDR3 loop spans 16 amino acids. This CDR3 is CATSRDIGGVSYEQYF. The DNA for the CDR3 is TGTGCCACCAGTAGAGACATAGGCGGGGTCTCCTACGAGCAGTACTTC.

The rearrangement links TRBV28 to TRBJ2-5, with 7 bases matching TRBD2. V lost 5 bases, J lost 3 bases, and 6 bases stayed unmatched. This CDR3 has 14 residues. Per germline, CDR1 MDHEN and CDR2 SYDVKM. CDR3 protein: CASSMLAGEETQYF. As DNA, the CDR3 is TGTGCCAGCAGTATGTTAGCGGGCGAAGAGACCCAGTACTTC.

The chain has TRBV30 and TRBJ2-7, with D perhaps TRBD1 (5 bases). This CDR3 comprises 12 residues. Germline V gene data show CDR1 as GTSNPN and CDR2 as SVGIG (reference sequence). V dropped 5 bases and J dropped 5 bases, with 13 bases sitting between them. The CDR3 DNA sequence: TGTGCCTGGGGGGCCTGGGGCAACGAGCAGTACTTC. Residues: CAWGAWGNEQYF.